One T cell receptor beta chain is described in this entry. Its antigen is unidentified. The data originate from a study of cytomegalovirus exposure and HLA in healthy donors. Study background: One earlier analysis, a look at roughly 170 million T cells, found approximately 120 million unique TCR beta sequences. Among the 398 genotyped donors, more than 70% were placed in the Caucasian-associated ancestry cluster.

Use of 60 Vbeta and 13 Jbeta primers characterized the PCR. TCRdb's table, derived via immunoSEQ multiplex PCR, lists solely in-frame clones and lacks some. The table includes roughly 150,000 clones, 75% to 85% detected once. V gave up 4 bases and J gave up 5 bases, with 25 bases separating them. The CDR3 extends over 18 amino acids. The germline gives CDR1 SGHTS, CDR2 YDEGEE. Study conclusions and caveats: It was in a later analysis that TCR association rates were seen to vary by HLA locus, highest for DRB1 and lowest for HLA-C.

The chain carries TRBV5-8 and TRBJ1-5; weak D call: TRBD1 (5 bases). Sequenced sample: PBMCs. The sequence was obtained from a middle-aged woman in good health and CMV-seropositive. CDR3 bases: TGTGCCAGCAGCAGCCCGCTTCGGGGGGAAGGGTGGCATCAGCCCCAGCATTTT. It codes for CASSSPLRGEGWHQPQHF.